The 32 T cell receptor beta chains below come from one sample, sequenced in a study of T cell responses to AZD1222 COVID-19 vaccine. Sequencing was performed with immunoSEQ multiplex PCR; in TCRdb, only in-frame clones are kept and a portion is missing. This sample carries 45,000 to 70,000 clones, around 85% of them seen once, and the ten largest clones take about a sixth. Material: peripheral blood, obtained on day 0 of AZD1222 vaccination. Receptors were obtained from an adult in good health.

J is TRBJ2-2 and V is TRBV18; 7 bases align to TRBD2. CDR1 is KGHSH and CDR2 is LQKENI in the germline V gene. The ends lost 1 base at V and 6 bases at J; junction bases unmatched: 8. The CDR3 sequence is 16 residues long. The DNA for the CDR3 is TGTGCCAGCTCACCACTGGCGGGAGACCACTCCGGGGAGCTGTTTTTT. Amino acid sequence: CASSPLAGDHSGELFF.

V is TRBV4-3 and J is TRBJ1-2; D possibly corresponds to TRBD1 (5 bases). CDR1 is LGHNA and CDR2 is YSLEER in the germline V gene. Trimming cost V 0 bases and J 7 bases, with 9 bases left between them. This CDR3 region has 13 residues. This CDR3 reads CASSQDLGVGYTF. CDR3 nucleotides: TGCGCCAGCAGCCAAGATTTGGGGGTTGGCTACACCTTC.

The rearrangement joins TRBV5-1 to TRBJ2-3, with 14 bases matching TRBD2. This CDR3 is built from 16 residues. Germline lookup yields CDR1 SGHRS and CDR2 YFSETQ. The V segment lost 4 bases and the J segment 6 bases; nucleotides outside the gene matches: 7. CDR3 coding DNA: TGCGCCAGCAGCATGGGACTAGCGGGAGACGGGGATACGCAGTATTTT. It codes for CASSMGLAGDGDTQYF.

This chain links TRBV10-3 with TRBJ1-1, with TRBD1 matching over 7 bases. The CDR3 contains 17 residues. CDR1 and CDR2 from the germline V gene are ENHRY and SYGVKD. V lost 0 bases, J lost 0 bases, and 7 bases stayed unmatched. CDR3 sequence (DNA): TGTGCCATCAGTGAGTCGGAAAGGGGGCGACTGAACACTGAAGCTTTCTTT. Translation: CAISESERGRLNTEAFF.

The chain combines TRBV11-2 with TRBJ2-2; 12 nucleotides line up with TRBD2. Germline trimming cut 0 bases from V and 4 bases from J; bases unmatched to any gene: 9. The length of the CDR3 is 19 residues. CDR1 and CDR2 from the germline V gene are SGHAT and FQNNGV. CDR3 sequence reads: CASSLDPSGRGRGTGELFF. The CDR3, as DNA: TGTGCCAGCAGCTTAGATCCTAGCGGGAGGGGAAGAGGCACCGGGGAGCTGTTTTTT.

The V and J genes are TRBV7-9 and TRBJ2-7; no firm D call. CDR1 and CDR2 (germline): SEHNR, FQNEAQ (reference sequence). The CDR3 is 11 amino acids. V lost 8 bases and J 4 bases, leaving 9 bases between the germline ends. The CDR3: CASGQAYEQYF. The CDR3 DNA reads TGTGCCAGCGGGCAAGCTTACGAGCAGTACTTC.

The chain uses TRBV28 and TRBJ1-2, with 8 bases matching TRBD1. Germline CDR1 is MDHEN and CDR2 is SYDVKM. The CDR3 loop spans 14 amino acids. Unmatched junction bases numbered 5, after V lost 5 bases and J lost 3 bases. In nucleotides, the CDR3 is TGTGCCAGCAGTAGCAGGGGGCCCTACTATGGCTACACCTTC. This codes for CASSSRGPYYGYTF.

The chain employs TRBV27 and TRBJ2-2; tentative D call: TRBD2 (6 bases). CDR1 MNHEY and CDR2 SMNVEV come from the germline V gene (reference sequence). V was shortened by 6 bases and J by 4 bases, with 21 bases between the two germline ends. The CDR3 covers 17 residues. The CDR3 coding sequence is TGTGCCAGCAGCCCCCACGTCAGAGGGACTTTCACCGGGGAGCTGTTTTTT. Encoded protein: CASSPHVRGTFTGELFF.

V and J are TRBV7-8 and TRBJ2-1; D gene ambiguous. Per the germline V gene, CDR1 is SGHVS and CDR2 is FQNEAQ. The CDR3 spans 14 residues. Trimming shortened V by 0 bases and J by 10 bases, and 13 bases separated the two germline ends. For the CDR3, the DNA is TGTGCCAGCAGCTTAGCCACAGCAATCACGGAGCAGTTCTTC. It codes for CASSLATAITEQFF.

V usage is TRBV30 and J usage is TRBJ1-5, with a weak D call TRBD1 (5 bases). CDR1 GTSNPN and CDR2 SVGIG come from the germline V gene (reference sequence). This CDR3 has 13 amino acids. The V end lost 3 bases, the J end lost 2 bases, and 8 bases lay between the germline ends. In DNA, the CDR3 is TGTGCCTGGAGCTTGGGGGGCAATCAGCCCCAGCATTTT. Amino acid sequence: CAWSLGGNQPQHF.

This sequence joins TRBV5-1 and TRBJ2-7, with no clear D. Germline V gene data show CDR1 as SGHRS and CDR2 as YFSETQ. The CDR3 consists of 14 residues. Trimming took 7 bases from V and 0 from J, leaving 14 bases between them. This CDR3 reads CASASAPGSYEQYF. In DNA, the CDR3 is TGCGCCAGCGCGTCGGCCCCCGGCTCCTACGAGCAGTACTTC.

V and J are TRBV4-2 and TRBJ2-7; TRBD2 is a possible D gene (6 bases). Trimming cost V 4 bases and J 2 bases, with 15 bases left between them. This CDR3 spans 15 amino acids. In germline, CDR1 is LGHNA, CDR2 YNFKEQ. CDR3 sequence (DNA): TGTGCCAGCAGCCCGACGGGACTCCCAACCTACGAGCAGTACTTC. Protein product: CASSPTGLPTYEQYF.

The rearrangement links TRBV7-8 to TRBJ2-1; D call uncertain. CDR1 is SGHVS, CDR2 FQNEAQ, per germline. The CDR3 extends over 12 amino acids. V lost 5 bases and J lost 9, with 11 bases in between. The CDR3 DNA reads TGTGCCAGCAGCCCCCCCGTAGGTGAGCAGTTCTTC. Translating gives CASSPPVGEQFF.

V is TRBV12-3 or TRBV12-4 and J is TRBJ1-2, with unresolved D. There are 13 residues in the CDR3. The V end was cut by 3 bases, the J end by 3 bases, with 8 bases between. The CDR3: CASSFNGDYGYTF. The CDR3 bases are TGTGCCAGCAGTTTTAACGGGGACTATGGCTACACCTTC.

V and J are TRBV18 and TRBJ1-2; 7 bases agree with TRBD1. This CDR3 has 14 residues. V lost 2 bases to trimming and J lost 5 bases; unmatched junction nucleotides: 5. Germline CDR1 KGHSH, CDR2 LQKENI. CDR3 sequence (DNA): TGTGCCAGCTCACCAGGGACAGCATCTTATGGCTACACCTTC. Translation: CASSPGTASYGYTF.

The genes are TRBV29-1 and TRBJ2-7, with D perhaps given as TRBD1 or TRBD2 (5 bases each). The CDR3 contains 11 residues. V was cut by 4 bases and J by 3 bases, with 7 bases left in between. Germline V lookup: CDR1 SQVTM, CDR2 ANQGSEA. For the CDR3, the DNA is TGCAGCGTTGTTGGGGGCTACGAGCAGTACTTC. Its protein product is CSVVGGYEQYF.

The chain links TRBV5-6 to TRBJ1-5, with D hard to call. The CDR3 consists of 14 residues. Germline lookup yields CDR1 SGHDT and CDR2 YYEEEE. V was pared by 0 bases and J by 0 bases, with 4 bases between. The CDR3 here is CASSLGVSNQPQHF. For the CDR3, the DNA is TGTGCCAGCAGCTTGGGGGTTAGCAATCAGCCCCAGCATTTT.

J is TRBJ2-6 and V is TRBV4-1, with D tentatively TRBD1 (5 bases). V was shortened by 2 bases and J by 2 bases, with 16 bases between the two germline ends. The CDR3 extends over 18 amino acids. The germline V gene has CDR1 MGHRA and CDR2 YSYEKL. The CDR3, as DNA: TGCGCCAGCAGCCAACTTTTCAGGGAAGGGGCTGGGGCCAACGTCCTGACTTTC. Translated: CASSQLFREGAGANVLTF.

As DNA, the CDR3 is TGTGCCAGCAGCCCAGTCAGGAAACCGAGCACAGATACGCAGTATTTT. This gives the protein CASSPVRKPSTDTQYF. V and J are TRBV11-2 and TRBJ2-3; D uncertain. This CDR3 is 16 amino acids long. Germline CDR1 is SGHAT and CDR2 is FQNNGV. V was cut by 5 bases and J by 0 bases, with 15 bases left in between.

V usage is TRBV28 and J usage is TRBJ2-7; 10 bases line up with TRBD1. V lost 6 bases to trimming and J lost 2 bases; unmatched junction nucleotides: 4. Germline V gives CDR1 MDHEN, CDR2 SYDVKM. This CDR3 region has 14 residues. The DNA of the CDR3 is TGTGCCAGCAGCTCCGGACAGGGGGCCTACGAGCAGTACTTC. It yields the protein CASSSGQGAYEQYF.

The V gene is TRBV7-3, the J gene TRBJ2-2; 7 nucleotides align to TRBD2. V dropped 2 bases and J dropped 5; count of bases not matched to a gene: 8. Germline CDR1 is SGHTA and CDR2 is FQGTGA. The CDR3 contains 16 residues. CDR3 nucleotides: TGTGCCAGCAGCTTACCGGGCGGGAGTGTAACCGGGGAGCTGTTTTTT. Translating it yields CASSLPGGSVTGELFF.

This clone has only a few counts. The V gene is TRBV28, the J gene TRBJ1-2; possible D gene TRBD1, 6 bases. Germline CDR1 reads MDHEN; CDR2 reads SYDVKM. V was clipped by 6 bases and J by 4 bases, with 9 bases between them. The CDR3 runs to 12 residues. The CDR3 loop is CASSWTVYGYTF. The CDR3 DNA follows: TGTGCCAGCAGCTGGACAGTCTATGGCTACACCTTC.

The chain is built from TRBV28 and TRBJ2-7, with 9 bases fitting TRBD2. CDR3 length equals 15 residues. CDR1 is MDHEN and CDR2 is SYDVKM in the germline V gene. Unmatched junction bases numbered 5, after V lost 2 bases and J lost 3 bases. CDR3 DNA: TGTGCCAGCAGTTTAGCGGGGGGGCTAAGCTACGAGCAGTACTTC. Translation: CASSLAGGLSYEQYF.

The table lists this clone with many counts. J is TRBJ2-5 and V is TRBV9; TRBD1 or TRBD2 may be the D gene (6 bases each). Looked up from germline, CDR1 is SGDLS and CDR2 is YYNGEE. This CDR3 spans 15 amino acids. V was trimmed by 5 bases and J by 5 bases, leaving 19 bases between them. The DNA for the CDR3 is TGTGCCAGCAGTTATTCCGGGACACGGGAGGAGACCCAGTACTTC. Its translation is CASSYSGTREETQYF.

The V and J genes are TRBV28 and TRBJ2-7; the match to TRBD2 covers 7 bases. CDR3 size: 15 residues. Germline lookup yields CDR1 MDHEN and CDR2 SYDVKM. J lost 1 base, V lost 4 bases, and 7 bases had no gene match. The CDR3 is CASSSASGESYEQYF. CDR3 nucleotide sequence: TGTGCCAGCAGTTCCGCTAGCGGAGAATCCTACGAGCAGTACTTC.

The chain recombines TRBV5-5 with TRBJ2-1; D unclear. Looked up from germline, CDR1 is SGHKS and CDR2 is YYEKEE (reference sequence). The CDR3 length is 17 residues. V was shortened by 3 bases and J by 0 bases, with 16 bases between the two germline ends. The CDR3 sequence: CASSSRPDLSSYNEQFF. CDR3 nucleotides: TGTGCCAGCAGCTCCCGACCTGACCTCAGCTCCTACAATGAGCAGTTCTTC. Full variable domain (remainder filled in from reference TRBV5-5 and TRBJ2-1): DAGVTQSPTHLIKTRGQQVTLRCSPISGHKSVSWYQQVLGQGPQFIFQYYEKEERGRGNFPDRFSARQFPNYSSELNVNALLLGDSALYLCASSSRPDLSSYNEQFFGPGTRLTVL.

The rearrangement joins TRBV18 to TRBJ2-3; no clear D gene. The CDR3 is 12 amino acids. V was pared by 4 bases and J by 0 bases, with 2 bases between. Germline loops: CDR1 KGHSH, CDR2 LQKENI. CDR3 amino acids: CASSQSTDTQYF. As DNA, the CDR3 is TGTGCCAGCTCACAAAGCACAGATACGCAGTATTTT.

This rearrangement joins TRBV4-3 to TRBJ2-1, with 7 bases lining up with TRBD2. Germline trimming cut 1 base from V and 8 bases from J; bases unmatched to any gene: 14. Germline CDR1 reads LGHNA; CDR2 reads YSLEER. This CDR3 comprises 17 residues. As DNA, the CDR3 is TGCGCCAGCAGCCAAGTTGTTATGCGGGAGCGTGGCTATGAGCAGTTCTTC. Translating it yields CASSQVVMRERGYEQFF.

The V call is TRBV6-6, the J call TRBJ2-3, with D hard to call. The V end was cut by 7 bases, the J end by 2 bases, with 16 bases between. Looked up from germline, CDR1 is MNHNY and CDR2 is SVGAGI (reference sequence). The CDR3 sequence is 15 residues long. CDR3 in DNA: TGTGCCAGCAATCGATATCGGGCCCTCACAGATACGCAGTATTTT. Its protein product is CASNRYRALTDTQYF.

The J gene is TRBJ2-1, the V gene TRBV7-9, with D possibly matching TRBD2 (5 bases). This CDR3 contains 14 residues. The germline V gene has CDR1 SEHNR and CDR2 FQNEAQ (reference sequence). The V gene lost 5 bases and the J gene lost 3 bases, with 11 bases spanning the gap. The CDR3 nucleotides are TGTGCCAGCAGCGTAAACCGGGACTACAATGAGCAGTTCTTC. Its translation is CASSVNRDYNEQFF.

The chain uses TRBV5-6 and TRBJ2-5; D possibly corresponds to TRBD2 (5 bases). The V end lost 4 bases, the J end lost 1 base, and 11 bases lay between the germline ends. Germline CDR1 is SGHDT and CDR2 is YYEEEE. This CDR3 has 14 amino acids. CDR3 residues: CASSMSGPQETQYF. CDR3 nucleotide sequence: TGTGCCAGCAGCATGAGCGGCCCCCAAGAGACCCAGTACTTC.

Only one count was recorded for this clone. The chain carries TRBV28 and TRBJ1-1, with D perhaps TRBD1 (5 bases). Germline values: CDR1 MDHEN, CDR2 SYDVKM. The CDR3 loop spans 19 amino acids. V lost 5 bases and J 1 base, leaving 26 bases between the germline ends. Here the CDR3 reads CASSPLVGGVRYENTEAFF. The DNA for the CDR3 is TGTGCCAGCAGTCCCCTAGTTGGGGGGGTTCGGTATGAGAACACTGAAGCTTTCTTT.